The clone carrying this TCR beta chain was observed a handful of times. Its cognate antigen is unknown. The source of the sample is a study of human T cells and chemical hapten exposure. Study context: Patches that contained 0.01% DPC were applied to the upper back and read at 6 days. Across samples, TCR yields varied, mostly owing to small differences in pooled library volumes.

Each CDR3 protein gets one entry after TCRdb re-called the RACE reads with MiXCR. The table includes about 260,000 distinct CDR3 sequences, approximately 8.6% detected once. Points from the study as a whole: Positive correlation was observed between PT1 expanded TCR counts and patch test score.

This sample's time point: pre-sensitization, week 0. Documented treatment: therapeutic diphenylcyclopropenone sensitization with weekly scalp DPC. The receptor comes from a woman aged 35 to 49 with alopecia areata. Some clones in this sample may be carry-over from other donors' samples. Sample: whole blood, taken in connection with sensitization to the hapten diphenylcyclopropenone (DPC).

CDR3 region: CSASRGSFGEQYF. In DNA, the CDR3 is TGCAGTGCTAGCAGGGGTTCCTTCGGCGAGCAGTACTTC. The chain employs TRBV20-1 and TRBJ2-7; a possible D gene is TRBD1 (6 bases). Germline CDR1 is DFQATT and CDR2 is SNEGSKA (reference sequence). Trimming took 3 bases from V and 6 from J, leaving 15 bases between them. The CDR3 runs to 13 residues.